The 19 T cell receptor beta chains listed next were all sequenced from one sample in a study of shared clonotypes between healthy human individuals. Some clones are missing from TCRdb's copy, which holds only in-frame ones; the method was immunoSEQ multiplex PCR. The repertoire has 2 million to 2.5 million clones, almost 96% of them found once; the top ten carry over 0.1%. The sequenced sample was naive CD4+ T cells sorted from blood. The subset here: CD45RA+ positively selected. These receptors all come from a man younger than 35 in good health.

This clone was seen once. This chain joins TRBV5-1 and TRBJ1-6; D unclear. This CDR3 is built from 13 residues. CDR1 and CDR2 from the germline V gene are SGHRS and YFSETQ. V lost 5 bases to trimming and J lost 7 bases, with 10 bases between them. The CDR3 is CASSGIGNSPLHF. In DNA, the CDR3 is TGCGCCAGCAGTGGCATTGGGAATTCACCCCTCCACTTT.

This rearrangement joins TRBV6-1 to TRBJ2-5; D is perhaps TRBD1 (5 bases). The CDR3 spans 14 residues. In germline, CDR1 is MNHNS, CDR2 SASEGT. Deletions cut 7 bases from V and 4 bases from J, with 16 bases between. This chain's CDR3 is CASNRQLARETQYF. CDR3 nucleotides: TGTGCCAGCAACCGACAGCTTGCCCGAGAGACCCAGTACTTC.

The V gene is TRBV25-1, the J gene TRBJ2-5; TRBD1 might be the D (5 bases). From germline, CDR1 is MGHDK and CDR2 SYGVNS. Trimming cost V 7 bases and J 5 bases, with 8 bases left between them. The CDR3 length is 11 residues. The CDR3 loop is CASNRGETQYF. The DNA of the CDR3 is TGTGCCAGCAATAGGGGTGAGACCCAGTACTTC.

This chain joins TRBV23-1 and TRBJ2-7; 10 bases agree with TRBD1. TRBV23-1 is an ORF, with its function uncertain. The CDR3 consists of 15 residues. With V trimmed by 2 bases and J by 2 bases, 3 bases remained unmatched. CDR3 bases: TGCGCCAGCAGTCAACAGGGACAGGGGCCCTACGAGCAGTACTTC. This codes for CASSQQGQGPYEQYF.

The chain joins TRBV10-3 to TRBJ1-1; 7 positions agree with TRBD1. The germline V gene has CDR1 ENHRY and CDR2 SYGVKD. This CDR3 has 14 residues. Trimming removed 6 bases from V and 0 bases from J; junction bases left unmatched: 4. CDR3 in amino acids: CAISMGQLNTEAFF. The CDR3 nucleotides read TGTGCCATCAGCATGGGACAGTTGAACACTGAAGCTTTCTTT.

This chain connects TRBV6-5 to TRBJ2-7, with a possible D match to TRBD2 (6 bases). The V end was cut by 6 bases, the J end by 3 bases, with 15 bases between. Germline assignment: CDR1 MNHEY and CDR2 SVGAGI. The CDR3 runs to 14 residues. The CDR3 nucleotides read TGTGCCAGCAGACCGGGACTTGGAAGCTACGAGCAGTACTTC. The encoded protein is CASRPGLGSYEQYF.

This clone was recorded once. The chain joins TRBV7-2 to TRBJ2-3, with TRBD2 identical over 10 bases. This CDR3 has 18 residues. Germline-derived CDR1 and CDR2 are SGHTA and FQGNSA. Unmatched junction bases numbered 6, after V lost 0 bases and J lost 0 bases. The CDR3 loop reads CASSLAILAGTSTDTQYF. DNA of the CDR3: TGTGCCAGCAGCTTAGCGATACTAGCGGGAACTAGCACAGATACGCAGTATTTT. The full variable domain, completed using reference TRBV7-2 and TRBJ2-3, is GAGVSQSPSNKVTEKGKDVELRCDPISGHTALYWYRQSLGQGLEFLIYFQGNSAPDKSGLPSDRFSAERTGGSVSTLTIQRTQQEDSAVYLCASSLAILAGTSTDTQYFGPGTRLTVL.

CDR3 DNA sequence: TGTGCCAGCAGCCCCGCTTCGCGGGGGATAAATGAGCAGTTCTTC. It encodes CASSPASRGINEQFF. The rearrangement joins TRBV7-9 to TRBJ2-1; TRBD2 agrees at 7 bases. This CDR3 is 15 amino acids long. The ends lost 5 bases at V and 7 bases at J; junction bases unmatched: 11. Germline V CDR1 and CDR2: SEHNR, FQNEAQ (reference sequence).

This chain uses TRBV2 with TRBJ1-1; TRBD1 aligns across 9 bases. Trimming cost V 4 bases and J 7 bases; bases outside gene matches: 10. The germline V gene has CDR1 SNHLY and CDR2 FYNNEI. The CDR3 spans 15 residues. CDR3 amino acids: CASSGQGVLSREAFF. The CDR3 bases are TGTGCCAGCAGTGGACAGGGGGTACTATCCCGTGAAGCTTTCTTT.

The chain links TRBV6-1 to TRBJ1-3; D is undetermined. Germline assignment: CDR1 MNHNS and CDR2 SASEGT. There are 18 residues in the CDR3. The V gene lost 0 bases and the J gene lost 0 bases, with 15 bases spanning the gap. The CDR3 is CASSEAGPGGLSGNTIYF. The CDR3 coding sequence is TGTGCCAGCAGTGAAGCAGGGCCCGGAGGCCTCTCTGGAAACACCATATATTTT.

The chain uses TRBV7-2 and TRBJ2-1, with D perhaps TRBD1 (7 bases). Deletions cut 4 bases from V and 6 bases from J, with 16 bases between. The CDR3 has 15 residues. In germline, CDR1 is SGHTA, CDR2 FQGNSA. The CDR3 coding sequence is TGTGCCAGCAGCTCGCCGGACCAGGGGGGCAATGAGCAGTTCTTC. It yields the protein CASSSPDQGGNEQFF.

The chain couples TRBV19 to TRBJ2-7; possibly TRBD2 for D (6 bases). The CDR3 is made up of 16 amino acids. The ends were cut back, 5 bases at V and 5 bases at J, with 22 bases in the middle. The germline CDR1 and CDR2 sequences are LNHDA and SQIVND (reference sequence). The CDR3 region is CASSPRRGGGDHEQYF. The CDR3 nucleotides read TGTGCCAGTAGTCCCAGGCGAGGCGGCGGGGACCACGAGCAGTACTTC. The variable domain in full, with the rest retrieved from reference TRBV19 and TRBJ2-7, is DGGITQSPKYLFRKEGQNVTLSCEQNLNHDAMYWYRQDPGQGLRLIYYSQIVNDFQKGDIAEGYSVSREKKESFPLTVTSAQKNPTAFYLCASSPRRGGGDHEQYFGPGTRLTVT.

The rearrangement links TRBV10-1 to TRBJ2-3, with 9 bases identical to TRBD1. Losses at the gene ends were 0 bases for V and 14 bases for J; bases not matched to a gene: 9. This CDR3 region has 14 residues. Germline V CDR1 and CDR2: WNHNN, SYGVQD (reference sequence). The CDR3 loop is CASSESMAGQGPYF. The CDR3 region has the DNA TGCGCCAGCAGTGAGTCGATGGCGGGACAGGGCCCGTATTTT.

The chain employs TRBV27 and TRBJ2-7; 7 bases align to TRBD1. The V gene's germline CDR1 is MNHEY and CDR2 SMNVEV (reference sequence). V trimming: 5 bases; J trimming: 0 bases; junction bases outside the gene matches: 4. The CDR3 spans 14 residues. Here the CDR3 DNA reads TGTGCCAGCAGTCCAGACAGGGACTCCTACGAGCAGTACTTC. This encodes CASSPDRDSYEQYF.

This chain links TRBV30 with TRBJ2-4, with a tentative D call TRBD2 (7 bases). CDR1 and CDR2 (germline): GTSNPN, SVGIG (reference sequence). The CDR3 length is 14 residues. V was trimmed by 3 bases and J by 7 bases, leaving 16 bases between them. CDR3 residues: CAWSAGAGGNIQYF. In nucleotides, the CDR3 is TGTGCCTGGAGCGCGGGGGCTGGGGGGAACATTCAGTACTTC.

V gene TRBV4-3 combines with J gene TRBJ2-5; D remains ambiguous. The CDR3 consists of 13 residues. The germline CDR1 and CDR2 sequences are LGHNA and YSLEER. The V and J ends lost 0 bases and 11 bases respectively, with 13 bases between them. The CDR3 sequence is CASSQDLGLRQYF. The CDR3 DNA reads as TGCGCCAGCAGCCAAGATCTCGGCCTGAGGCAGTACTTC.

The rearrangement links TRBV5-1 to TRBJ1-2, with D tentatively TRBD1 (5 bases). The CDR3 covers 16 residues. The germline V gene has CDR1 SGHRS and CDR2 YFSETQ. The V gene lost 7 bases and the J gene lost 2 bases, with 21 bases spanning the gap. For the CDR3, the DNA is TGCGCCAGCGTTGCGGGTGGGGCGGCTACAAACTATGGCTACACCTTC. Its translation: CASVAGGAATNYGYTF.

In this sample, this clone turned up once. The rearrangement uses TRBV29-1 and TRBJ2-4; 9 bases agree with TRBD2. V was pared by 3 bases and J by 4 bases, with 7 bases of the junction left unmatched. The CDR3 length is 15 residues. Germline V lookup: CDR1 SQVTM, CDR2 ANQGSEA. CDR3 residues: CSVEPALAGKNIQYF. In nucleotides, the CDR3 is TGCAGCGTTGAGCCCGCGCTAGCGGGAAAAAACATTCAGTACTTC.

In DNA, the CDR3 is TGTGCCAGCAGACTCGGTGCCACCCAAGCTTTCTTT. Its protein is CASRLGATQAFF. This chain joins TRBV6-5 and TRBJ1-1; D not resolved. Per the germline V gene, CDR1 is MNHEY and CDR2 is SVGAGI. The V gene lost 6 bases and the J gene lost 9 bases, with 14 bases spanning the gap. The length of the CDR3 is 12 residues.